Following are 17 T cell receptor beta chains from one sample sequenced in a study of T-cell reconstitution after alpha-beta-depleted transplantation in children listed by TCRdb under 2016. Libraries were made using PCR. The instrument given in TCRdb is Illumina HiSeq 2500. To normalize quantification of the TCRbeta repertoire, the TCR libraries were built with molecular barcoding that relied on unique molecular identifiers. TCRdb cleaned the public reads at Q25 with fastp, built clones with MiXCR and kept in-frame beta chains. Records with the same CDR3 protein are collapsed into one entry carrying the most frequent genes and DNA. Recorded for this sample are some 520,000 distinct CDR3 sequences; approximately 30% of them occurred a single time. The ten biggest clones cover about 2.3% of the sample. The input for sequencing was PBMCs from the stem cell graft donor, taken from the stem cell graft. All receptors derive from a human donor who donated a stem cell graft to a child with aplastic anemia.

This chain connects TRBV14 to TRBJ2-7, with D maybe TRBD1 (7 bases). Germline V gives CDR1 SGHDN, CDR2 FVKESK. This CDR3 has 16 residues. V lost 0 bases and J 2 bases, leaving 14 bases between the germline ends. CDR3 residues: CASSQELEGAPYEQYF. In DNA, the CDR3 is TGTGCCAGCAGCCAAGAATTGGAGGGGGCCCCCTACGAGCAGTACTTC.

The genes are TRBV20-1 and TRBJ2-2; 9 bases match TRBD2. J was trimmed by 2 bases and V by 4 bases; bases with no gene match: 2. The CDR3 extends over 14 amino acids. Germline CDR1 is DFQATT and CDR2 is SNEGSKA (reference sequence). The CDR3 sequence is CSATSGINTGELFF. DNA for the CDR3: TGCAGTGCTACTAGCGGGATAAACACCGGGGAGCTGTTTTTT.

This chain joins TRBV7-9 and TRBJ2-1; D gene uncertain. Germline assignment: CDR1 SEHNR and CDR2 FQNEAQ (reference sequence). Trimming removed 2 bases from V and 8 bases from J, with 19 bases in between. The length of the CDR3 is 16 residues. The CDR3 nucleotides are TGTGCCAGCAGCTTACAGCGCCAAGAGCAGAAAGATGAGCAGTTCTTC. Its protein product is CASSLQRQEQKDEQFF.

This sequence joins TRBV9 and TRBJ2-2; D is unresolved. The CDR3 totals 16 residues. Germline lookup yields CDR1 SGDLS and CDR2 YYNGEE. The V gene lost 2 bases and the J gene lost 4 bases, with 15 bases spanning the gap. CDR3: CASSVERGRPTGELFF. The CDR3 DNA reads as TGTGCCAGCAGCGTTGAGCGCGGTCGGCCCACCGGGGAGCTGTTTTTT.

This rearrangement joins TRBV14 to TRBJ1-2; 7 bases line up with TRBD1. Trimming removed 0 bases from V and 3 bases from J; junction bases left unmatched: 4. CDR3 length: 15 residues. Germline loops: CDR1 SGHDN, CDR2 FVKESK. DNA of the CDR3: TGTGCCAGCAGCCAAGATGACAGGGATGACTATGGCTACACCTTC. This gives the protein CASSQDDRDDYGYTF.

This clonotype has just a few counts. The chain links TRBV9 to TRBJ2-5; D may be TRBD1 (6 bases). V was clipped by 4 bases and J by 5 bases, with 18 bases between them. This CDR3 is built from 15 residues. The germline gives CDR1 SGDLS, CDR2 YYNGEE. The CDR3 nucleotides read TGTGCCAGCAGCTCCTTCACAGGGCTCATCGAGACCCAGTACTTC. Translating gives CASSSFTGLIETQYF.

This rearrangement joins TRBV7-8 to TRBJ1-5; D remains unclear. Germline CDR1 SGHVS, CDR2 FQNEAQ. CDR3 length: 16 amino acids. Trimming pared 1 base from V and 0 bases from J, leaving 10 bases between. The CDR3 sequence is CASSLEGRNSNQPQHF. The CDR3, as DNA: TGTGCCAGCAGCTTAGAAGGGAGAAATAGCAATCAGCCCCAGCATTTT.

The CDR3 sequence is CSASKTGRSGNTIYF. CDR3 nucleotide sequence: TGCAGTGCTAGTAAAACAGGCCGCTCTGGAAACACCATATATTTT. This rearrangement joins TRBV20-1 to TRBJ1-3, with D perhaps matching TRBD1 (5 bases). The CDR3 spans 15 residues. CDR1 and CDR2 from the germline V gene are DFQATT and SNEGSKA (reference sequence). V was cut by 3 bases and J by 0 bases, with 12 bases left in between.

The rearrangement uses TRBV12-3 or TRBV12-4 and TRBJ2-1; 13 positions match TRBD2. The CDR3 runs to 16 residues. Trimming took 6 bases from V and 8 from J; bases not matched to a gene: 10. CDR3 residues: CASRELAGGPGDEQFF. The CDR3, as DNA: TGTGCCAGCAGGGAACTAGCGGGAGGGCCAGGCGATGAGCAGTTCTTC.

This clonotype occurred a few times. The chain couples TRBV5-1 to TRBJ1-1; 8 bases match TRBD1. V lost 2 bases and J lost 3; bases outside the gene matches: 6. Germline V gene lookup returns CDR1 SGHRS and CDR2 YFSETQ. The CDR3 contains 15 residues. The DNA of the CDR3 is TGCGCCAGCAGCTTTTTCGGGACAGGAGACACTGAAGCTTTCTTT. Translating gives CASSFFGTGDTEAFF. Filled out from reference TRBV5-1 and TRBJ1-1, the complete variable domain reads KAGVTQTPRYLIKTRGQQVTLSCSPISGHRSVSWYQQTPGQGLQFLFEYFSETQRNKGNFPGRFSGRQFSNSRSEMNVSTLELGDSALYLCASSFFGTGDTEAFFGQGTRLTVV.

This clonotype was seen only a few times. The CDR3 is CASSLWLVAADTQYF. The DNA of the CDR3 is TGTGCCAGCAGCTTATGGTTAGTGGCTGCAGATACGCAGTATTTT. The chain employs TRBV7-2 and TRBJ2-3; no reliable D call. Germline loops: CDR1 SGHTA, CDR2 FQGNSA. This CDR3 has 15 residues. V lost 2 bases and J lost 4, with 13 bases in between. Full variable domain (rest looked up from reference TRBV7-2 and TRBJ2-3): GAGVSQSPSNKVTEKGKDVELRCDPISGHTALYWYRQSLGQGLEFLIYFQGNSAPDKSGLPSDRFSAERTGGSVSTLTIQRTQQEDSAVYLCASSLWLVAADTQYFGPGTRLTVL.

The CDR3 DNA reads as TGTGCCAGCAGCTTATCCGCGGGGGGACTAGCGAACAATGAGCAGTTCTTC. Amino acids: CASSLSAGGLANNEQFF. This chain joins TRBV7-9 and TRBJ2-1; 10 bases are shared with TRBD2. CDR1 is SEHNR and CDR2 is FQNEAQ in the germline V gene (reference sequence). V trimming: 2 bases; J trimming: 5 bases; junction bases outside the gene matches: 9. The CDR3 sequence is 17 residues long. Full variable domain (remainder filled in from reference TRBV7-9 and TRBJ2-1): DTGVSQNPRHKITKRGQNVTFRCDPISEHNRLYWYRQTLGQGPEFLTYFQNEAQLEKSRLLSDRFSAERPKGSFSTLEIQRTEQGDSAMYLCASSLSAGGLANNEQFFGPGTRLTVL.

The rearrangement joins TRBV24-1 to TRBJ1-2; no clear D gene. The CDR3 has 14 residues. CDR1 and CDR2 (germline): KGHDR, SFDVKD. The ends were cut back, 0 bases at V and 4 bases at J, with 8 bases in the middle. CDR3 region: CATSDLPRSYGYTF. The CDR3, as DNA: TGTGCCACCAGTGATTTGCCCAGAAGCTATGGCTACACCTTC.

The CDR3 DNA is TGCGCCAGCAGCCAAGGACAGGGCGGCGGAAACACCATATATTTT. Amino acids: CASSQGQGGGNTIYF. The rearrangement uses TRBV5-1 and TRBJ1-3; the match to TRBD1 covers 8 bases. Looked up from germline, CDR1 is SGHRS and CDR2 is YFSETQ. CDR3 length: 15 residues. V trimming: 4 bases; J trimming: 4 bases; junction bases outside the gene matches: 7. The entire variable domain, with the rest obtained from reference TRBV5-1 and TRBJ1-3, is as follows: KAGVTQTPRYLIKTRGQQVTLSCSPISGHRSVSWYQQTPGQGLQFLFEYFSETQRNKGNFPGRFSGRQFSNSRSEMNVSTLELGDSALYLCASSQGQGGGNTIYFGEGSWLTVV.

This chain connects TRBV10-2 to TRBJ2-7; the D gene could be TRBD1 or TRBD2 (5 bases each). Trimming removed 8 bases from V and 0 bases from J, with 17 bases in between. This CDR3 spans 15 amino acids. Germline CDR1 WSHSY, CDR2 SAAADI. Here the CDR3 reads CASGEPGTGSYEQYF. The CDR3 coding sequence is TGCGCCAGCGGGGAACCCGGGACGGGCTCCTACGAGCAGTACTTC.

J is TRBJ2-7 and V is TRBV27; D is uncertain. The CDR3 is 12 residues long. CDR1 MNHEY and CDR2 SMNVEV come from the germline V gene (reference sequence). V dropped 8 bases and J dropped 7 bases, with 15 bases sitting between them. The CDR3 sequence: CASWSRSEEQYV. CDR3 nucleotides: TGTGCCAGCTGGTCGCGATCGGAAGAGCAGTACGTC.

This chain uses TRBV20-1 with TRBJ1-5; D might be TRBD1 (5 bases). Trimming took off 0 bases at V and 5 bases at J, with 11 bases between the two ends. Germline CDR1 DFQATT, CDR2 SNEGSKA (reference sequence). CDR3 length: 14 residues. CDR3 in DNA: TGCAGTGCTAGAGAACTAAGAGGGGATCAGCCCCAGCATTTT. Amino acid sequence: CSARELRGDQPQHF.